A single sample gave rise to the 29 T cell receptor beta chains below, sequenced in a study of regulatory T cells (dated by TCRdb to between 2017 and 2018). Libraries were constructed by the immunoSEQ multiplex PCR assay. In the multiplex PCR, 52 forward TRBV primers and 13 reverse TRBJ primers were used, and assay-based and computational corrections were applied for amplification bias. TCRdb stores this immuneACCESS table with in-frame sequences only. Part of the clones is absent; in the studies checked, under half of the shortfall reflects unresolved V genes, and no reason is known for the rest. The table for this sample lists roughly 3,600 clones; around 95% of them were counted only once. The top ten clonotypes cover about 3.2% of the sample. The antigens for these receptors are not known. Findings and caveats that apply to the study as a whole: Regulatory T cells from CD3G-deficient patients had lower Shannon diversity than both autologous conventional CD4+ cells and control regulatory T cells.

Sequences were obtained from CD4+ Tregs sorted from blood. The receptors derive from a person aged 18 to 29 with CD3G deficiency.

CDR3 sequence: CASSLCRGCNQPQHF. The CDR3 coding sequence is TGTGCCAGCAGCTTATGTCGGGGGTGCAATCAGCCCCAGCATTTT. The chain carries TRBV7-9 and TRBJ1-5, with a weak D call TRBD1 (5 bases). Trimming stripped 2 bases from V and 2 bases from J, with 10 bases between. Germline V gives CDR1 SEHNR, CDR2 FQNEAQ (reference sequence). The CDR3 length is 15 residues.

The rearrangement links TRBV27 to TRBJ2-5, with a possible D match to TRBD1 (5 bases). Germline CDR1 is MNHEY and CDR2 is SMNVEV (reference sequence). V was cut by 2 bases and J by 4 bases, with 8 bases left in between. This CDR3 comprises 13 residues. The CDR3, as DNA: TGTGCCAGCAGTTTACGGCAGGGAGAGACCCAGTACTTC. Its protein product is CASSLRQGETQYF.

This clone is a singleton in its sample. As DNA, the CDR3 is TGTGCCAGCAGTGGACTAGCCAATCAAGAGACCCAGTACTTC. Amino acids: CASSGLANQETQYF. The V call is TRBV6-5, the J call TRBJ2-5, with 8 bases that match TRBD2. V was clipped by 5 bases and J by 2 bases; unmatched bases: 4. The germline V gene encodes CDR1 MNHEY and CDR2 SVGAGI. The CDR3 extends over 14 amino acids.

J is TRBJ1-6 and V is TRBV2; D possibly corresponds to TRBD1 (6 bases). V was trimmed by 4 bases and J by 10 bases, leaving 17 bases between them. This CDR3 region has 15 residues. The germline gives CDR1 SNHLY, CDR2 FYNNEI. The CDR3: CASSGLATGLSPLHF. In DNA form, the CDR3 reads TGTGCCAGCAGTGGCCTGGCTACAGGGCTGTCACCCCTCCACTTT.

J is TRBJ2-1 and V is TRBV7-9, with TRBD2 matching over 8 bases. Per the germline V gene, CDR1 is SEHNR and CDR2 is FQNEAQ (reference sequence). The CDR3 extends over 14 amino acids. Trimming at V came to 2 bases and at J to 9 bases, leaving 6 bases not matched to a gene. In DNA form, the CDR3 reads TGTGCCAGCAGCTTACTGGGACTAGGTAGTGAGCAGTTCTTC. Protein sequence: CASSLLGLGSEQFF. The full variable domain, its missing parts supplied by reference TRBV7-9 and TRBJ2-1, is DTGVSQNPRHKITKRGQNVTFRCDPISEHNRLYWYRQTLGQGPEFLTYFQNEAQLEKSRLLSDRFSAERPKGSFSTLEIQRTEQGDSAMYLCASSLLGLGSEQFFGPGTRLTVL.

The chain joins TRBV7-9 to TRBJ1-5, with 7 nucleotides matching TRBD1. This CDR3 spans 14 amino acids. Per the germline V gene, CDR1 is SEHNR and CDR2 is FQNEAQ (reference sequence). The V and J ends lost 4 bases and 2 bases, in that order; junction bases with no gene match: 2. The CDR3 coding sequence is TGTGCCAGCAGCTCCGGACAGGGCAATCAGCCCCAGCATTTT. Translation: CASSSGQGNQPQHF.

The chain combines TRBV27 with TRBJ1-1; no firm D call. This CDR3 is built from 15 residues. V was shortened by 6 bases and J by 0 bases, with 14 bases between the two germline ends. Germline-derived CDR1 and CDR2 are MNHEY and SMNVEV (reference sequence). The CDR3 here is CASSKGGFLNTEAFF. The CDR3 nucleotides are TGTGCCAGCAGCAAGGGCGGTTTCTTGAACACTGAAGCTTTCTTT.

The chain combines TRBV7-2 with TRBJ1-1; D is perhaps TRBD1 (6 bases). This CDR3 has 18 amino acids. V dropped 3 bases and J dropped 0 bases, with 20 bases sitting between them. The germline V gene has CDR1 SGHTA and CDR2 FQGNSA. In nucleotides, the CDR3 is TGTGCCAGCAGCTTGGGGGGCCCAGGGTATCGGATGAACACTGAAGCTTTCTTT. It specifies CASSLGGPGYRMNTEAFF.

The chain links TRBV30 to TRBJ1-5; D possibly corresponds to TRBD1 (5 bases). The V and J ends lost 3 bases and 6 bases respectively, with 12 bases between them. The CDR3 spans 13 residues. Germline values: CDR1 GTSNPN, CDR2 SVGIG (reference sequence). The CDR3: CAWSMGVSQPQHF. The CDR3 region has the DNA TGTGCCTGGAGCATGGGGGTTAGTCAGCCCCAGCATTTT.

V gene TRBV5-1 combines with J gene TRBJ2-7; the match to TRBD2 covers 9 bases. This CDR3 has 13 amino acids. CDR1 and CDR2 (germline): SGHRS, YFSETQ. V trimming: 2 bases; J trimming: 6 bases; junction bases outside the gene matches: 3. The CDR3 DNA reads as TGCGCCAGCAGCTTTAGCGGGAGCGGCGAGCAGTACTTC. Encoded protein: CASSFSGSGEQYF.

This chain connects TRBV2 to TRBJ2-2; 10 bases are shared with TRBD1. V dropped 8 bases and J dropped 6; count of bases not matched to a gene: 9. The germline CDR1 and CDR2 sequences are SNHLY and FYNNEI. The CDR3 is 15 residues long. The CDR3 region has the DNA TGTGCCAGCCGGATAGACAGGGGGCGCGCCGGGGAGCTGTTTTTT. Protein product: CASRIDRGRAGELFF.

The chain is built from TRBV10-3 and TRBJ2-3, with 8 positions matching TRBD2. CDR3 length: 14 amino acids. J was trimmed by 3 bases and V by 6 bases; bases with no gene match: 5. CDR1 and CDR2 (germline): ENHRY, SYGVKD. The CDR3 nucleotides read TGTGCCATCAGGACCGGGACTAGAACAGATACGCAGTATTTT. Amino acid sequence: CAIRTGTRTDTQYF.

The J gene is TRBJ1-5, the V gene TRBV28, with TRBD1 matching over 9 bases. Trimming removed 11 bases from V and 6 bases from J; junction bases left unmatched: 8. Germline CDR1 is MDHEN and CDR2 is SYDVKM. The CDR3 length is 13 residues. The CDR3 coding sequence is TGTGCCGGACAGGGGAGCAATCTTCAGCCCCAGCATTTT. Its translation is CAGQGSNLQPQHF.

The chain recombines TRBV19 with TRBJ2-2; tentative D call: TRBD2 (5 bases). The CDR3 runs 14 residues. With 2 bases removed from V and 7 bases from J, the gap between germline ends came to 11 bases. The germline gives CDR1 LNHDA, CDR2 SQIVND (reference sequence). The CDR3 region is CASSITGNVGELFF. DNA of the CDR3: TGTGCCAGTAGTATAACGGGGAACGTCGGGGAGCTGTTTTTT.

The chain carries TRBV7-8 and TRBJ1-3; D gene ambiguous. Trimming removed 5 bases at V and 0 bases at J, with 11 bases between. Germline-derived CDR1 and CDR2 are SGHVS and FQNEAQ. The CDR3 has 15 residues. The CDR3 nucleotides are TGTGCCAGCAGCCCCCGGGCCTCCTCTGGAAACACCATATATTTT. Amino acids: CASSPRASSGNTIYF.

V gene TRBV19 combines with J gene TRBJ1-1; D gene ambiguous. This CDR3 spans 14 amino acids. Germline assignment: CDR1 LNHDA and CDR2 SQIVND (reference sequence). V lost 7 bases and J lost 4, with 16 bases in between. The DNA for the CDR3 is TGTGCCAGTACCCCATCGACGCGAGGCACTGAAGCTTTCTTT. Amino acid sequence: CASTPSTRGTEAFF. Full variable domain (rest looked up from reference TRBV19 and TRBJ1-1): DGGITQSPKYLFRKEGQNVTLSCEQNLNHDAMYWYRQDPGQGLRLIYYSQIVNDFQKGDIAEGYSVSREKKESFPLTVTSAQKNPTAFYLCASTPSTRGTEAFFGQGTRLTVV.

The rearrangement links TRBV7-3 to TRBJ1-5, with D uncertain. The germline V gene encodes CDR1 SGHTA and CDR2 FQGTGA. Trimming cost V 3 bases and J 15 bases, with 9 bases left between them. There are 10 residues in the CDR3. CDR3 coding DNA: TGTGCCAGCAGCTTCCTCAGGTGGCATTTT. It translates to CASSFLRWHF.

This clone was counted a single time. The genes are TRBV6-1 and TRBJ1-6, with D uncertain. There are 14 residues in the CDR3. Trimming pared 4 bases from V and 11 bases from J, leaving 15 bases between. Germline assignment: CDR1 MNHNS and CDR2 SASEGT. CDR3 sequence (DNA): TGTGCCAGCAGTGCACGGACTTTTAGGCCACCCCTCCACTTT. It specifies CASSARTFRPPLHF.

Within the sample, this clone is hyperexpanded. CDR3 in DNA: TGTGCCTGGACTAGGGAGCCCCAGCATTTT. Residues: CAWTREPQHF. This sequence joins TRBV30 and TRBJ1-5; D is uncertain. Germline CDR1 and CDR2: GTSNPN and SVGIG (reference sequence). Trimming pared 4 bases from V and 8 bases from J, leaving 6 bases between. This CDR3 is 10 amino acids long.

V usage is TRBV10-1 and J usage is TRBJ2-7, with D possibly TRBD1 on 5 matching bases. V shed 0 bases and J shed 0 bases, with 6 bases lying between them. This CDR3 is built from 14 residues. Germline loops: CDR1 WNHNN, CDR2 SYGVQD (reference sequence). The CDR3 region has the DNA TGCGCCAGCAGTGAGTCGACAGCCTCCTACGAGCAGTACTTC. Translated: CASSESTASYEQYF.

The rearrangement uses TRBV18 and TRBJ2-7, with 9 nucleotides matching TRBD1. V shed 1 base and J 1 base; nucleotides not matched to a gene: 20. The CDR3 length is 21 residues. Germline values: CDR1 KGHSH, CDR2 LQKENI. CDR3 loop: CASSPRGAKGQGFRPSYEQYF. The CDR3 nucleotides are TGTGCCAGCTCACCACGGGGGGCTAAGGGACAGGGATTCCGGCCGTCCTACGAGCAGTACTTC.

CDR3 in amino acids: CASSETSGNIQYF. The CDR3 coding sequence is TGTGCCAGCAGTGAGACGTCCGGGAACATTCAGTACTTC. The chain couples TRBV6-1 to TRBJ2-4; D remains unclear. The germline V gene has CDR1 MNHNS and CDR2 SASEGT. The CDR3 consists of 13 residues. The V gene lost 3 bases and the J gene lost 7 bases, with 10 bases spanning the gap.

The chain combines TRBV5-4 with TRBJ2-5; a possible D gene is TRBD2 (6 bases). The J call may be in error: the DNA end matches TRBJ2-7 better. CDR3 length: 14 amino acids. Germline V gene data show CDR1 as SGHNT and CDR2 as YYREEE (reference sequence). CDR3 nucleotides: TGTGCCAGCAGCTTGAATCGGGGGACCCACGAGCAGTACTTC. This sequence encodes CASSLNRGTHEQYF.

The CDR3 coding sequence is TGCGCCAGCAGCTTGGATCAGCGGGAGGCCCAAAGAGAAAGCGGGGAGCTGTTTTTT. It specifies CASSLDQREAQRESGELFF. This chain joins TRBV5-1 and TRBJ2-2, with 9 bases fitting TRBD2. Germline CDR1 and CDR2: SGHRS and YFSETQ. This CDR3 spans 19 amino acids. V lost 0 bases to trimming and J lost 7 bases; unmatched junction nucleotides: 16.

The chain recombines TRBV6-1 with TRBJ2-7, with D possibly matching TRBD1 (6 bases). The CDR3 covers 13 residues. Germline V gives CDR1 MNHNS, CDR2 SASEGT. The V end lost 6 bases, the J end lost 5 bases, and 14 bases lay between the germline ends. The CDR3 is CASSNRVSDEQYF. DNA for the CDR3: TGTGCCAGCAGCAACAGGGTGAGCGACGAGCAGTACTTC.

The chain couples TRBV5-8 to TRBJ1-2; 9 bases are a match to TRBD1. With 0 bases clipped from V and 7 bases from J, the junction kept 10 bases outside the gene matches. The CDR3 is 16 amino acids. Per the germline V gene, CDR1 is SGHTS and CDR2 is YDEGEE. The CDR3 region has the DNA TGTGCCAGCAGCTTGGGGGACAGGGCTCGACGGCGTGGCTACACCTTC. Its protein is CASSLGDRARRRGYTF.

This chain joins TRBV6-6 and TRBJ2-1; 7 bases agree with TRBD1. Trimming cost V 6 bases and J 10 bases; bases outside gene matches: 15. Germline CDR1 MNHNY, CDR2 SVGAGI (reference sequence). The CDR3 loop spans 15 amino acids. CDR3: CASRDRSPAPDEQFF. As DNA, the CDR3 is TGTGCCAGCAGGGACAGGTCTCCCGCCCCCGACGAGCAGTTCTTC.

The rearrangement joins TRBV7-8 to TRBJ2-3; 9 positions agree with TRBD2. The V gene's germline CDR1 is SGHVS and CDR2 FQNEAQ. The junction had 13 bases not matched to a gene; V was cut back by 3 bases and J by 3 bases. The CDR3 runs to 18 residues. The CDR3 DNA reads TGTGCCAGCAGCTTCCTCTTCCGCGGGAGGGAAGGAACAGATACGCAGTATTTT. Translation gives CASSFLFRGREGTDTQYF.

The chain joins TRBV10-3 to TRBJ1-5, with a tentative D call TRBD1 (5 bases). The CDR3 sequence is 14 residues long. The germline CDR1 and CDR2 sequences are ENHRY and SYGVKD. Trimming stripped 7 bases from V and 1 base from J, with 11 bases between. The CDR3 here is CAIKGQGSNQPQHF. The CDR3, as DNA: TGTGCCATCAAGGGGCAAGGAAGCAATCAGCCCCAGCATTTT.